This T cell receptor beta chain appears in the sequencing data of a study of T cells in Graves' hyperthyroidism and ophthalmopathy (dated by TCRdb to about 2019). Context from the whole study: Peripheral blood was collected at initial diagnosis, before any treatment. The approximately 98 discovery patients were randomly divided into training and test sets at a 7:3 ratio. According to the paper, TCR Vbeta CDR3 sequencing was carried out on 135 peripheral blood samples, which came from more than 40 ophthalmopathy, 80 or so hyperthyroidism and some 17 progressor patients. Whether ophthalmopathy could be predicted prospectively was tested in an independent validation cohort made up of some 20 hyperthyroidism patients plus 17 patients who later progressed to ophthalmopathy. Thyroid tissue and blood T-cell repertoires from several Graves' hyperthyroidism patients were also compared in the study. A discovery cohort of about 95 patients, roughly 45 with Graves' ophthalmopathy and 57 with stable Graves' hyperthyroidism, was used to find distinguishing TCR V-J signatures. Once sampling was done, hyperthyroidism patients were given methimazole at a starting dose of 30 mg daily, whereas ophthalmopathy patients were given high-dose intravenous methylprednisolone. Overall study outcomes, separate from this receptor: A 13 V-J signature model separated ophthalmopathy from stable hyperthyroidism, with 87.88% sensitivity and roughly 81% specificity in cross-validation and 80%/75% in testing. Most expanded thyroid clonotypes (frequency above 0.001) were also detected in blood, a finding suggesting that blood repertoires may reflect thyroid immune responses. During validation, the model predicted progression to ophthalmopathy a median of about 6.3 months ahead of onset, with around 71% sensitivity and around 73% specificity. No statistical method was used to fix the sample size in advance, and group allocation was not hidden from the investigators.

Stable Graves' hyperthyroidism was defined as the absence of progression to ophthalmopathy over 18 months of follow-up. Hyperthyroidism patients were newly diagnosed, with disease duration under 2 months, and aged 18 to 65 years. Patients with uncontrolled infections, other autoimmune diseases, pregnancy or lactation were excluded. Diagnoses were based on clinical symptoms, serum thyroxine and TRAb, thyroid ultrasound and orbital computed tomography. Ficoll-Paque density gradient centrifugation was used to isolate PBMCs from approximately 10 ml of fresh peripheral blood. Total RNA was extracted with Trizol reagent, and quality was checked on an Agilent 2100 Bioanalyzer. CDR1 is given as MRHNA and CDR2 as SNTAGT, both from the germline V gene. The CDR3 measures 14 amino acids from cysteine to phenylalanine. Only the CDR3 portion is preserved as DNA: 42 bases, with reading frame beginning at the first base. The V and J ends are trimmed by 3 bases and 3 bases, leaving 11 bases between them.

This clonotype was recorded a few times. Its antigen is unknown. No base qualities exist here, and no much larger clone lies one base off it. The TCR beta CDR3 regions were amplified from RNA transcripts. The TCR CDR3 was subjected to a first round of RT-PCR using the HTBI primer set and the Qiagen OneStep RT-PCR kit. Libraries were constructed in a second round of multiplex PCR, after which size selection and purification were carried out. Libraries were sequenced paired-end with 100 bp reads on an Illumina HiSeq2000. As for the original processing: SOAPnuke was used to process the raw data, throwing out any read that contained adapters or uncalled bases, had a mean Phred below 15, or lacked an exact constant-primer or identifier match. COPE v1.2.5 was used to merge the high-quality paired reads, and each unique nucleotide sequence was defined as a clonotype. MiTCR v1.1 was used to align clonotypes to the IMGT TRBV, TRBD and TRBJ reference segments. Only V-J combinations with frequency above 0.0001, covering 99.2% of repertoires, were analysed. The TCS score was defined as the ratio of F50 (clonal expansion) to E x V (chaos), calculated using BLOSUM62-based TCRdist between CDR3 peptides within each V-J. Welch's t-statistics and random forest reduced roughly 500 V-J features to fewer than 15, which were used in a naive Bayes classifier (R e1071). The public sequencing data were trimmed at Q25 with fastp and processed into clonotypes with MiXCR by TCRdb, which kept only in-frame beta chains. When rows share a CDR3 protein, they turn into one entry using the most common DNA and genes. These V and J calls are TCRdb output, not the study's own analysis. This sample gives a few hundred thousand distinct CDR3 sequences in total; approximately 14% of them show up just once. The ten largest make up 5.3% of the sample.

This chain is built from TRBV6-4 and TRBJ1-1, with the D gene too uncertain to name. The clonotype was recovered from a woman between 18 and 29 years old with Graves' hyperthyroidism. The sequencing input was blood. Read as DNA, the sequence is TGTGCCAGCAGTGATAGAAAGAAGGACACTGAAGCTTTCTTT. Its translation reads: CASSDRKKDTEAFF.